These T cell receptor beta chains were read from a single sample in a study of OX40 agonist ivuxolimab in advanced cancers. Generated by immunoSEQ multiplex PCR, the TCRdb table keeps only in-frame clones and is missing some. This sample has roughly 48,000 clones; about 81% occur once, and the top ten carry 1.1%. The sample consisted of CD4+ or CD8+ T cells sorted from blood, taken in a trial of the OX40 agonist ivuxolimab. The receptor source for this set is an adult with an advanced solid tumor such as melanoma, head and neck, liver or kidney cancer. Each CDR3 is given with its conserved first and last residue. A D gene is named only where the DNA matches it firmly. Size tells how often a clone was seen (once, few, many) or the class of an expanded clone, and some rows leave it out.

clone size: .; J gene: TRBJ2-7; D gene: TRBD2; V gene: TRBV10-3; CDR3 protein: CAIRTGGRGPKKGSYEQYF; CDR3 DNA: TGTGCCATCAGAACGGGGGGGCGGGGACCCAAGAAGGGCTCCTACGAGCAGTACTTC
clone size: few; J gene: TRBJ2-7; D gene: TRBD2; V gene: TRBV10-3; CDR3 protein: CAIKRTSGDPYEQYF; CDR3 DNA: TGTGCCATCAAGAGGACTAGCGGCGATCCCTACGAGCAGTACTTC
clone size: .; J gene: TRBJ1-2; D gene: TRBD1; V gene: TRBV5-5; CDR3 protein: CASSEGADYGYTF; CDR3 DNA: TGTGCCAGCAGCGAGGGGGCCGACTATGGCTACACCTTC
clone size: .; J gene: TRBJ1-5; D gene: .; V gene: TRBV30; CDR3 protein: CAWSHKGSNQPQHF; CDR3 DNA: TGTGCCTGGAGCCATAAGGGAAGCAATCAGCCCCAGCATTTT
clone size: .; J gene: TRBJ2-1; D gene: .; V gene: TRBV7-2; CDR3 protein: CASSTLGINEQFF; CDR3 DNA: TGTGCCAGCAGCACACTGGGCATCAATGAGCAGTTCTTC
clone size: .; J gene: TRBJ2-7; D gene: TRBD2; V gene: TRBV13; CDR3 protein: CASSPVTSGGAPYEQYF; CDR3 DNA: TGTGCCAGCAGTCCGGTGACTAGCGGGGGCGCCCCCTACGAGCAGTACTTC
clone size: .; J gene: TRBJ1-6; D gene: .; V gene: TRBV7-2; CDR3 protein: CASSPEQNSPLHF; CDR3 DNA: TGTGCCAGCAGCCCTGAACAGAATTCACCCCTCCACTTT
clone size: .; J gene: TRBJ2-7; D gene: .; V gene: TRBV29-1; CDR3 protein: CSVGGASEQYF; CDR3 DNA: TGCAGCGTTGGTGGGGCGAGCGAGCAGTACTTC
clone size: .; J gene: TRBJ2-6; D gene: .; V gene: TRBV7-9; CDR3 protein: CASSLDRYYSGANVLTF; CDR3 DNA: TGTGCCAGCAGCTTAGATAGGTATTACTCTGGGGCCAACGTCCTGACTTTC
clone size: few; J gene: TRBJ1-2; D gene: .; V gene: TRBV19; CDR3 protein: CASSTRQNGYTF; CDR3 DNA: TGTGCCAGTAGTACGAGACAGAATGGCTACACCTTC
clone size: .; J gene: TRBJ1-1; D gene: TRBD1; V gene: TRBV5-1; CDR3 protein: CASSLVQGAVTEAFF; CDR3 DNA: TGCGCCAGCAGCTTGGTTCAGGGGGCTGTCACTGAAGCTTTCTTT
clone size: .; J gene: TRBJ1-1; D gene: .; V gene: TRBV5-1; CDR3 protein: CASSLVSENTEAFF; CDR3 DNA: TGCGCCAGCAGCTTGGTTTCGGAGAACACTGAAGCTTTCTTT
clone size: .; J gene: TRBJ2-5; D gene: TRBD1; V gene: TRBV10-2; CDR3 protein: CASQPGTGVFRETQYF; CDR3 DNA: TGCGCCAGCCAACCCGGGACAGGGGTTTTTCGAGAGACCCAGTACTTC
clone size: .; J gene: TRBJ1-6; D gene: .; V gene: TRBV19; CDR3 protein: CASSIRWNSYNSPLHF; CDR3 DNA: TGTGCCAGTAGTATAAGGTGGAACTCCTATAATTCACCCCTCCACTTT
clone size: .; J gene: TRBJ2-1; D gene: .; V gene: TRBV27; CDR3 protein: CASSRVGGLYYNEQFF; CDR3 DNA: TGTGCCAGCAGCAGGGTGGGGGGACTTTATTACAATGAGCAGTTCTTC
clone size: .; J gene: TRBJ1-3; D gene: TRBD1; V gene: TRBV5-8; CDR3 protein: CASSFRGTGEYTIYF; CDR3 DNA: TGTGCCAGCAGCTTTCGTGGGACAGGGGAATACACCATATATTTT
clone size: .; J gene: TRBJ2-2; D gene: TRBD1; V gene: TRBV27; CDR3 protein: CASRLQGERSGELFF; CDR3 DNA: TGTGCCAGCAGATTACAGGGGGAAAGATCCGGGGAGCTGTTTTTT
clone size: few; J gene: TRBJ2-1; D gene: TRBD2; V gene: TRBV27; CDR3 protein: CASSFSLAGAYNEQFF; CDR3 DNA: TGTGCCAGCAGTTTCTCACTAGCGGGGGCCTACAATGAGCAGTTCTTC